This T cell receptor beta chain was obtained from a study of T cells in Graves' hyperthyroidism and ophthalmopathy. As for this clonotype: This may arise from a read error, as a much more abundant clone is one base away.

The study excluded patients with uncontrolled infection, other autoimmune disease, pregnancy or lactation. The CDR3 spans 14 residues. Between the trimmed V and J ends, which lost 3 bases and 9 bases, there was a span of 15 bases. Amplification yielded TCR beta CDR3 regions, with RNA transcripts as the source. A set of HTBI primers served as the primers for a first-round RT-PCR of the TCR CDR3. TCRdb reprocessed the multiplex PCR reads with MiXCR, giving one entry per CDR3 protein. The repertoire holds 450,000 to 500,000 distinct CDR3 sequences, approximately 23% seen once, with around 50% in the top ten.

This chain links TRBV12-3 or TRBV12-4 with TRBJ2-4; D is unresolved. The TCR sequence derives from a woman in her seventies with Graves' ophthalmopathy. Sequenced material: blood. Here the CDR3 DNA reads TGTGCCAGCAGTTTCGGCCCAACACAAAGCATTCAGTACTTC. Its protein product is CASSFGPTQSIQYF.